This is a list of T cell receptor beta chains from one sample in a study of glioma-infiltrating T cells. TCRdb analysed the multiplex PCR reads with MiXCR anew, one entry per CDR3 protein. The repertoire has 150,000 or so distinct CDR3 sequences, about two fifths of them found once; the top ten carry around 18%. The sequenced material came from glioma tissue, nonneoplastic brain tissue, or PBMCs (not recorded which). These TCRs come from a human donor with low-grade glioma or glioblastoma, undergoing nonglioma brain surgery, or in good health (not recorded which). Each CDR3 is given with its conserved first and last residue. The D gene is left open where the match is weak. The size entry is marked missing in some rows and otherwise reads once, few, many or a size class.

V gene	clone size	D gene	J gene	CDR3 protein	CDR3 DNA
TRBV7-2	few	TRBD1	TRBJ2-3	CASSRSGGSTDTQYF	TGTGCCAGCAGCCGTTCAGGGGGAAGCACAGATACGCAGTATTTT
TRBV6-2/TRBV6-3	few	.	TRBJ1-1	CASGGGTEAFF	TGTGCCAGTGGAGGTGGCACTGAAGCTTTCTTT
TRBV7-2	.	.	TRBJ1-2	CASSLGQEIGGYTF	TGTGCCAGCAGCTTAGGGCAGGAAATAGGGGGCTACACCTTC
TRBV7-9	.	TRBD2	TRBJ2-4	CASSLVGLAGSNSNIQYF	TGTGCCAGCAGCTTAGTAGGACTAGCGGGTTCCAATTCCAACATTCAGTACTTC
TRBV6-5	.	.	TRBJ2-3	CASTLGGLLTDTQYF	TGTGCCAGCACCTTGGGGGGGCTACTCACAGATACGCAGTATTTT
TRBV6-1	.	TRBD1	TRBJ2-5	CASSSSWDRVGKTQYF	TGTGCCAGCAGTTCGTCCTGGGACAGGGTGGGAAAGACCCAGTACTTC
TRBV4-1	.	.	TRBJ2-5	CASSQSHGQLQETQYF	TGCGCCAGCAGCCAAAGTCACGGACAGCTTCAAGAGACCCAGTACTTC
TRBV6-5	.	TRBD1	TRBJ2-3	CASSYSRGGPTDTQYF	TGTGCCAGCAGTTACTCGAGAGGGGGCCCCACAGATACGCAGTATTTT
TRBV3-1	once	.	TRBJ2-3	CASSQEIWGGQTDTQYF	TGTGCCAGCAGCCAAGAAATCTGGGGGGGCCAGACAGATACGCAGTATTTT
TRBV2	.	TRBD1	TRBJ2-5	CASTLGQGETQYF	TGTGCCAGCACCCTTGGACAGGGGGAGACCCAGTACTTC
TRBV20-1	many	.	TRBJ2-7	CSAREGLVGEQYF	TGCAGTGCTAGAGAGGGCCTCGTGGGCGAGCAGTACTTC
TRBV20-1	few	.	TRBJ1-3	CSAFSGNTIYF	TGCAGTGCTTTTTCTGGAAACACCATATATTTT
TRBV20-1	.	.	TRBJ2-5	CSARGTRPTQETQCF	TGCAGTGCTAGAGGCACGAGGCCAACCCAAGAGACCCAGTGCTTC
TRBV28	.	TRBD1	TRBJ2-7	CASSFADRGKNEQYF	TGTGCCAGCAGTTTCGCCGACAGGGGGAAGAACGAGCAGTACTTC
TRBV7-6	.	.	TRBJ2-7	CASSLAGLGYEQYF	TGTGCCAGCAGCTTAGCAGGTCTAGGGTACGAGCAGTACTTC
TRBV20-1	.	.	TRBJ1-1	CSARDQWGSGTEAFF	TGCAGTGCTAGAGATCAATGGGGAAGCGGCACTGAAGCTTTCTTT
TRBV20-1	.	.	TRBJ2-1	CSARENTGRLYNEQFF	TGCAGTGCTAGAGAGAATACAGGGAGGCTCTACAATGAGCAGTTCTTC
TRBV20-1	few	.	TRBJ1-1	CSARVVIHGTEAFF	TGCAGTGCTAGGGTGGTTATCCATGGTACTGAAGCTTTCTTT
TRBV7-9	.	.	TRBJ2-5	CASSVPTLVQETQYF	TGTGCCAGCAGCGTTCCGACTTTAGTACAAGAGACCCAGTACTTC
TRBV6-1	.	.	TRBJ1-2	CAISEPGPDYGYTF	TGTGCCATCAGTGAGCCGGGACCGGACTATGGCTACACCTTC
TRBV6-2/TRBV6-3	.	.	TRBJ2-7	CASSYEGLYYEQYF	TGTGCCAGCAGTTATGAGGGACTTTACTACGAGCAGTACTTC
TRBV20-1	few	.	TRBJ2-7	CSARDSRGYEQYF	TGCAGTGCTAGAGATTCTCGGGGCTACGAGCAGTACTTC
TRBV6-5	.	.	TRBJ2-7	CASSPIFVTAHDEQYF	TGTGCCAGCAGCCCCATCTTTGTGACAGCCCATGACGAGCAGTACTTC
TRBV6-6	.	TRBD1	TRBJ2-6	CASSYSNRGSGANVLTF	TGTGCCAGCAGTTACTCCAACAGGGGCTCTGGGGCCAACGTCCTGACTTTC
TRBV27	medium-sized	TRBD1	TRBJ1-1	CASSLKQGYTEAFF	TGTGCCAGCAGTTTGAAACAGGGGTACACTGAAGCTTTCTTT
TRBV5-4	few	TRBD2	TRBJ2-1	CASSLEGLADNEQFF	TGTGCCAGCAGCTTGGAAGGACTAGCGGATAATGAGCAGTTCTTC
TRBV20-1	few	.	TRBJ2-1	CSASFHQTKNNEQFF	TGCAGTGCTAGTTTCCATCAGACTAAAAACAATGAGCAGTTCTTC
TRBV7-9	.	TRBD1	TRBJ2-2	CASLGDRDPGELFF	TGTGCCAGCCTAGGGGACAGGGATCCCGGGGAGCTGTTTTTT
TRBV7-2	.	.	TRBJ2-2	CASSTGSTGELFF	TGTGCCAGCAGCACAGGGTCCACCGGGGAGCTGTTTTTT
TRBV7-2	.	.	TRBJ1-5	CASSLEVRHQPQHF	TGTGCCAGCAGCTTAGAAGTACGGCATCAGCCCCAGCATTTT
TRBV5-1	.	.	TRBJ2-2	CASSLGLSGELFF	TGCGCCAGCAGCCTGGGACTCAGCGGGGAGCTGTTTTTT
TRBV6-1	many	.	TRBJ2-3	CASSEVGARDTQYF	TGTGCCAGCAGTGAAGTGGGGGCACGAGATACGCAGTATTTT
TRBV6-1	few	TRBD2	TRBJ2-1	CASNPGGPRGVTYNEQFF	TGTGCCAGCAATCCGGGAGGGCCGAGGGGGGTCACCTACAATGAGCAGTTCTTC
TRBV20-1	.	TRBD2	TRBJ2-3	CSAKLAGTDTQYF	TGCAGTGCTAAACTAGCGGGCACAGATACGCAGTATTTT
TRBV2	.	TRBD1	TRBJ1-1	CASSGQGGNTEAFF	TGTGCCAGCAGTGGACAGGGGGGGAACACTGAAGCTTTCTTT
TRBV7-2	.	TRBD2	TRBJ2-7	CASSLGLAGAEQYF	TGTGCCAGCAGCTTAGGACTAGCGGGGGCCGAGCAGTACTTC
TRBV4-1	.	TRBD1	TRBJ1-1	CASSDDRGITEAFF	TGCGCCAGCAGCGATGACAGGGGTATCACTGAAGCTTTCTTT
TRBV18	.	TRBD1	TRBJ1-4	CASSPDRDEKLFF	TGTGCCAGCTCACCGGACAGGGATGAAAAACTGTTTTTT
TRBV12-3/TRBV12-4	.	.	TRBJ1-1	CASSFLRGTEAFF	TGTGCCAGCAGTTTTCTGAGGGGCACTGAAGCTTTCTTT
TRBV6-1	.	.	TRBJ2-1	CASRHDRSSYNEQFF	TGTGCCAGCAGGCACGACAGGAGCTCCTACAATGAGCAGTTCTTC
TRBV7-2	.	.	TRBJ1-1	CASVLVRGTEAFF	TGTGCCAGCGTCCTCGTCCGGGGCACTGAAGCTTTCTTT
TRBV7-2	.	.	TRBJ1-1	CASSAHLAAEAFF	TGTGCCAGCAGCGCACACCTTGCGGCTGAAGCTTTCTTT
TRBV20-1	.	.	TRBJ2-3	CSANLRADTQYF	TGCAGTGCTAACTTACGTGCAGATACGCAGTATTTT
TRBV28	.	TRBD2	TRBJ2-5	CASSPGLGVQETQYF	TGTGCCAGCAGTCCGGGACTAGGAGTTCAAGAGACCCAGTACTTC
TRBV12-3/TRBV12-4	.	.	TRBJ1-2	CATNIGQSGGYTF	TGTGCCACCAATATAGGACAGTCGGGGGGCTACACCTTC
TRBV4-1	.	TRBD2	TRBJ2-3	CASSQEAAGGPGRTDTQYF	TGCGCCAGCAGCCAAGAAGCAGCGGGGGGGCCGGGCAGGACAGATACGCAGTATTTT
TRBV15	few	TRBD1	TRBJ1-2	CATSRVDRGTYGYTF	TGTGCCACCAGCAGAGTGGACAGGGGCACCTATGGCTACACCTTC
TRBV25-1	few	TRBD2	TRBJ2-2	CATSPASGTGELFF	TGTGCCACCAGCCCGGCTAGCGGTACCGGGGAGCTGTTTTTT
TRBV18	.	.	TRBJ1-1	CASSPTGSTEAFF	TGTGCCAGCTCACCTACCGGGAGCACTGAAGCTTTCTTT
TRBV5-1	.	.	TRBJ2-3	CASSLAARRTSTDTQYF	TGCGCCAGCAGCTTGGCCGCTAGGAGAACTAGCACAGATACGCAGTATTTT
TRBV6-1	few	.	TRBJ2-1	CASSGYGGYNEQFF	TGTGCCAGCAGTGGATACGGGGGATACAATGAGCAGTTCTTC
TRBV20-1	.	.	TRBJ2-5	CSAPLAFQETQYF	TGCAGTGCTCCCCTAGCGTTTCAAGAGACCCAGTACTTC
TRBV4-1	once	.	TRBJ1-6	CASSPEEGISYNSPLHF	TGCGCCAGCAGTCCGGAAGAAGGAATCTCCTATAATTCACCCCTCCACTTT
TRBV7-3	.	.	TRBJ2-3	CASSLSGADTQYF	TGTGCCAGCAGCTTATCCGGAGCAGATACGCAGTATTTT
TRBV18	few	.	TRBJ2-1	CASSLSRLVMNEQFF	TGTGCCAGCTCACTAAGCCGTCTAGTAATGAATGAGCAGTTCTTC
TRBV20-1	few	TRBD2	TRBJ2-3	CSARGPSGRTDTQYF	TGCAGTGCTAGAGGTCCTAGCGGCCGCACAGATACGCAGTATTTT
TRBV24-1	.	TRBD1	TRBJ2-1	CATSDFRTGNYNEQFF	TGTGCCACCAGTGATTTTAGGACAGGGAACTACAATGAGCAGTTCTTC